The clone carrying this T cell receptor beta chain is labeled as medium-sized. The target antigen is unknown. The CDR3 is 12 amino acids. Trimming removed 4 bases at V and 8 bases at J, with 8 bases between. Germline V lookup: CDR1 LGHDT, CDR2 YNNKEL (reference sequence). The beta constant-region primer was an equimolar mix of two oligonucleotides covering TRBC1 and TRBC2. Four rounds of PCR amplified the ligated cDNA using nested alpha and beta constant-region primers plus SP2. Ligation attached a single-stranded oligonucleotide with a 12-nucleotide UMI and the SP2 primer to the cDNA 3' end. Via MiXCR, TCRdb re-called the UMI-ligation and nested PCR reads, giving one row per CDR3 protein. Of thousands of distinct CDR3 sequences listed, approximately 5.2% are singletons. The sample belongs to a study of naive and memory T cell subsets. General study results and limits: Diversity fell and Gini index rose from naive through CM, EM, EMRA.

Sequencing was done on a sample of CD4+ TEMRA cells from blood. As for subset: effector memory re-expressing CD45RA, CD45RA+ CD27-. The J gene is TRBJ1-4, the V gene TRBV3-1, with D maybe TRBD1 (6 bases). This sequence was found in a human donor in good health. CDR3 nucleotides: TGTGCCAGCAGCCTAACAGGGGAAAAACTGTTTTTT. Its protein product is CASSLTGEKLFF.